These 12 T cell receptor beta chains originate from one sample sequenced in a study of cytomegalovirus exposure and HLA in healthy donors. PCR employed 60 Vbeta and 13 Jbeta primers. TCRdb's table, derived via immunoSEQ multiplex PCR, lists solely in-frame clones and lacks some. The sample has fewer than 200,000 clones; approximately 84% are singletons. Sequenced input: PBMCs. Receptors were obtained from a woman in her fifties or sixties in good health and CMV-seropositive.

V usage is TRBV13 and J usage is TRBJ2-5; TRBD2 might be the D (7 bases). Trimming shortened V by 3 bases and J by 2 bases, and 22 bases separated the two germline ends. CDR3 size: 18 residues. Looked up from germline, CDR1 is PRHDT and CDR2 is FYEKMQ (reference sequence). CDR3 sequence reads: CASSFFALRRGGQETQYF. The CDR3 DNA is TGTGCCAGCAGCTTTTTTGCTCTGCGGAGGGGGGGACAAGAGACCCAGTACTTC. Full variable domain (outside the CDR3, taken from reference TRBV13 and TRBJ2-5): AAGVIQSPRHLIKEKRETATLKCYPIPRHDTVYWYQQGPGQDPQFLISFYEKMQSDKGSIPDRFSAQQFSDYHSELNMSSLELGDSALYFCASSFFALRRGGQETQYFGPGTRLLVL.

The chain carries TRBV7-6 and TRBJ2-6, with TRBD1 identical over 7 bases. Germline loops: CDR1 SGHVS, CDR2 FNYEAQ. Germline trimming cut 1 base from V and 0 bases from J; bases unmatched to any gene: 12. This CDR3 has 20 amino acids. The CDR3 reads CASSLGIQTGFLSGANVLTF. CDR3 nucleotide sequence: TGTGCCAGCAGCTTAGGAATTCAGACAGGGTTCCTCTCTGGGGCCAACGTCCTGACTTTC.

V usage is TRBV10-2 and J usage is TRBJ2-7, with D tentatively TRBD1 (6 bases). The V and J ends lost 6 bases and 3 bases respectively, with 15 bases between them. This CDR3 spans 14 amino acids. The germline CDR1 and CDR2 sequences are WSHSY and SAAADI. CDR3 region: CASSLDSPVYEQYF. In DNA, the CDR3 is TGCGCCAGCAGCCTGGACAGCCCCGTCTACGAGCAGTACTTC.

V and J are TRBV7-9 and TRBJ2-7, with D perhaps matching TRBD2 (6 bases). V lost 6 bases and J lost 2, with 23 bases in between. The CDR3 spans 17 residues. Germline CDR1 SEHNR, CDR2 FQNEAQ (reference sequence). The CDR3 sequence: CASRRNGARDLAYEQYF. CDR3 nucleotide sequence: TGTGCCAGCAGACGTAACGGGGCGCGGGATTTAGCCTACGAGCAGTACTTC.

For the CDR3, the DNA is TGTGCCAGCAGCTTGGGCCTAGTGGCATTAGACACCGGGGAGCTGTTTTTT. Translating it yields CASSLGLVALDTGELFF. This chain joins TRBV5-4 and TRBJ2-2; D ambiguous. Germline V gives CDR1 SGHNT, CDR2 YYREEE (reference sequence). V was cut by 0 bases and J by 3 bases, with 15 bases left in between. The CDR3 runs 17 residues.

V and J are TRBV20-1 and TRBJ2-7, with 9 bases fitting TRBD1. In germline, CDR1 is DFQATT, CDR2 SNEGSKA (reference sequence). V shed 6 bases and J 4 bases; nucleotides not matched to a gene: 1. The CDR3 is 11 residues long. The CDR3 loop reads CSAGTGYEQYF. The CDR3, as DNA: TGCAGTGCAGGGACAGGGTACGAGCAGTACTTC.

This chain joins TRBV7-3 and TRBJ2-6, with 9 bases lining up with TRBD1. CDR1 and CDR2 (germline): SGHTA, FQGTGA. The CDR3 extends over 17 amino acids. The J segment lost 4 bases and the V segment lost 4 bases, leaving 8 bases of the junction unmatched. The CDR3 protein is CASSWPGQGSGANVLTF. The DNA for the CDR3 is TGTGCCAGCAGCTGGCCGGGACAGGGATCCGGGGCCAACGTCCTGACTTTC.

The chain couples TRBV27 to TRBJ2-7, with a possible D match to TRBD1 (6 bases). V was cut by 5 bases and J by 0 bases, with 11 bases left in between. Germline CDR1 and CDR2: MNHEY and SMNVEV (reference sequence). The CDR3 covers 14 residues. The CDR3 DNA is TGTGCCAGCAGTGTCTTGGACAGCTCCTACGAGCAGTACTTC. It is translated as CASSVLDSSYEQYF.

The rearrangement links TRBV18 to TRBJ1-6; D is unclear. The CDR3 is 12 amino acids. In germline, CDR1 is KGHSH, CDR2 LQKENI. The ends were cut back, 6 bases at V and 8 bases at J, with 8 bases in the middle. CDR3 residues: CASSAGDSPLHF. The DNA for the CDR3 is TGTGCCAGCTCTGCCGGGGATTCACCCCTCCACTTT. Drawing the rest from reference TRBV18 and TRBJ1-6, the complete variable domain is NAGVMQNPRHLVRRRGQEARLRCSPMKGHSHVYWYRQLPEEGLKFMVYLQKENIIDESGMPKERFSAEFPKEGPSILRIQQVVRGDSAAYFCASSAGDSPLHFGNGTRLTVT.

The chain employs TRBV6-4 and TRBJ2-7, with TRBD1 matching over 7 bases. The ends lost 4 bases at V and 3 bases at J; junction bases unmatched: 3. The germline V gene has CDR1 MRHNA and CDR2 SNTAGT. The CDR3 spans 13 residues. The CDR3, as DNA: TGTGCCAGCAGTGTTTCAGGGGGCTACGAGCAGTACTTC. Its protein is CASSVSGGYEQYF.

The J gene is TRBJ2-1, the V gene TRBV6-1, with D perhaps matching TRBD1 (6 bases). Deletions cut 3 bases from V and 2 bases from J, with 14 bases between. CDR1 MNHNS and CDR2 SASEGT come from the germline V gene. This CDR3 comprises 16 residues. In nucleotides, the CDR3 is TGTGCCAGCAGTGACGAACTCAGGGGACCCTACAATGAGCAGTTCTTC. Its translation is CASSDELRGPYNEQFF.

The CDR3 region has the DNA TGTGCCAGCGCGATCCGGGGGGGAGAGACCCAGTACTTC. It encodes CASAIRGGETQYF. The chain uses TRBV6-4 and TRBJ2-5; 8 bases line up with TRBD2. CDR3 length equals 13 residues. After removal of 8 bases from V and 4 bases from J, the junction contained 6 bases not matched to a gene. Germline lookup yields CDR1 MRHNA and CDR2 SNTAGT.